This T cell receptor beta chain is drawn from a study of shared clonotypes between healthy human individuals. Clones were sequenced by immunoSEQ multiplex PCR, and TCRdb holds only the in-frame ones, with some missing. The data hold more than 400,000 clones, with 65% to 85% observed a single time. This clone has a single count. The germline V gene has CDR1 SGHRS and CDR2 YFSETQ. The CDR3 has 15 residues. Trimming left V 3 bases short and J 0 bases short, with 11 bases between. This chain joins TRBV5-1 and TRBJ2-3, with a possible D match to TRBD2 (6 bases). This receptor was identified in a woman in her 40s in good health. Some clones in this sample may be carry-over from other donors' samples. Sequencing was carried out using PBMCs. The CDR3 reads CASSSRSGSTDTQYF. Written as DNA, the CDR3 is TGCGCCAGCAGCTCCCGAAGCGGGAGCACAGATACGCAGTATTTT. Using reference TRBV5-1 and TRBJ2-3 for the parts outside the CDR3, the full variable domain is KAGVTQTPRYLIKTRGQQVTLSCSPISGHRSVSWYQQTPGQGLQFLFEYFSETQRNKGNFPGRFSGRQFSNSRSEMNVSTLELGDSALYLCASSSRSGSTDTQYFGPGTRLTVL.